These 20 T cell receptor beta chains originate from one sample sequenced in a study of blood T cell repertoires in COVID-19. Assay: immunoSEQ multiplex PCR; the TCRdb copy retains only in-frame clones and omits some. Of around 210,000 clones listed, 85% to 90% are singletons. Material for sequencing was peripheral blood. The receptor source for this set is a woman in her 70s with acute or convalescent COVID-19.

In the case of this clone: Other DNA variants within this sample encode the same CDR3. CDR3 sequence (DNA): TGCGCCAGCAGCCCCCGAGGGGGCGAGCAGTACTTC. It specifies CASSPRGGEQYF. The chain couples TRBV5-1 to TRBJ2-7; a possible D gene is TRBD1 (6 bases). Trimming pared 4 bases from V and 6 bases from J, leaving 11 bases between. Germline V gene sequence: CDR1 SGHRS, CDR2 YFSETQ. This CDR3 contains 12 residues.

The J gene is TRBJ1-2, the V gene TRBV7-8; no firm D call. Trimming stripped 5 bases from V and 8 bases from J, with 21 bases between. Germline V gene lookup returns CDR1 SGHVS and CDR2 FQNEAQ. The length of the CDR3 is 15 residues. This chain's CDR3 is CASSRERTGRTGYTF. CDR3 bases: TGTGCCAGCAGCCGAGAGCGGACGGGTCGGACCGGCTACACCTTC.

DNA for the CDR3: TGTGCCAGCAGATCCAGGGGCTCTGGAAACACCATATATTTT. Its protein is CASRSRGSGNTIYF. This chain connects TRBV6-6 to TRBJ1-3; D may be TRBD1 (6 bases). The CDR3 extends over 14 amino acids. V was clipped by 6 bases and J by 0 bases, with 9 bases between them. The germline V gene encodes CDR1 MNHNY and CDR2 SVGAGI (reference sequence).

This rearrangement joins TRBV5-1 to TRBJ1-1; perhaps TRBD1 as D (5 bases). This CDR3 contains 14 residues. The ends were cut back, 1 base at V and 5 bases at J, with 12 bases in the middle. Germline V gene lookup returns CDR1 SGHRS and CDR2 YFSETQ. This CDR3 is CASSLLGDLTEAFF. The CDR3 DNA follows: TGCGCCAGCAGCTTGTTAGGGGATCTGACTGAAGCTTTCTTT.

In this sample, this clone turned up a few times. At the DNA level, this CDR3 is encoded by other sequences in the same sample as well. This chain joins TRBV12-5 and TRBJ2-6; D perhaps matches TRBD1 (6 bases). Trimming pared 6 bases from V and 0 bases from J, leaving 12 bases between. The CDR3 runs to 16 residues. Germline CDR1 and CDR2: LGHNT and FRNRAP. CDR3 in amino acids: CASGLGGSSGANVLTF. The CDR3 DNA reads TGTGCTAGTGGCCTAGGGGGTTCCTCTGGGGCCAACGTCCTGACTTTC.

This clone was detected once. The CDR3 DNA reads TGTGCCAGCAGCATGACAGGGGGTACCTACGAGCAGTACTTC. It translates to CASSMTGGTYEQYF. The chain uses TRBV7-9 and TRBJ2-7, with TRBD1 identical over 9 bases. V was pared by 5 bases and J by 2 bases, with 4 bases of the junction left unmatched. Germline V gene sequence: CDR1 SEHNR, CDR2 FQNEAQ (reference sequence). The CDR3 spans 14 residues.

In the case of this clone: One end of the junction varies from germline; a read error may be responsible. The chain uses TRBV7-7 and TRBJ1-5, with 8 bases fitting TRBD1. CDR1 is SSHAT, CDR2 FNYEAQ, per germline (reference sequence). The CDR3 runs to 16 residues. CDR3 bases: TGTGCTAGCAGCTTAGTGCGAGACAGGGGCTATCAGCCCCAGCATTTT. This translates into CASSLVRDRGYQPQHF.

This sequence joins TRBV7-9 and TRBJ2-1, with 11 bases aligning to TRBD2. Trimming at V came to 4 bases and at J to 0 bases, leaving 5 bases not matched to a gene. CDR3 length: 17 residues. Germline V lookup: CDR1 SEHNR, CDR2 FQNEAQ (reference sequence). The CDR3 region is CASSSLAGVPSYNEQFF. The CDR3 DNA follows: TGTGCCAGCAGCTCACTAGCGGGAGTCCCCTCCTACAATGAGCAGTTCTTC.

The V and J genes are TRBV5-1 and TRBJ2-2; 7 nucleotides align to TRBD2. Losses at the gene ends were 0 bases for V and 0 bases for J; bases not matched to a gene: 2. CDR3 size: 16 residues. The V gene's germline CDR1 is SGHRS and CDR2 YFSETQ. This CDR3 is CASSLGGTTNTGELFF. For the CDR3, the DNA is TGCGCCAGCAGCTTGGGGGGGACTACGAACACCGGGGAGCTGTTTTTT.

V and J are TRBV2 and TRBJ1-1, with D maybe TRBD1 (5 bases). The CDR3 has 16 amino acids. V lost 3 bases and J 2 bases, leaving 16 bases between the germline ends. Germline CDR1 and CDR2: SNHLY and FYNNEI. CDR3 in DNA: TGTGCCAGCAGTGAGGGGGGGAGCGTGGGTAACACTGAAGCTTTCTTT. It is translated as CASSEGGSVGNTEAFF.

The CDR3 coding sequence is TGTGCCAGCAGTTTCGGCAGGATCACTGAAGCTTTCTTT. The encoded protein is CASSFGRITEAFF. The V call is TRBV6-6, the J call TRBJ1-1, with D uncertain. This CDR3 comprises 13 residues. Germline V CDR1 and CDR2: MNHNY, SVGAGI (reference sequence). The V gene lost 4 bases and the J gene lost 4 bases, with 10 bases spanning the gap.

As regards this clone: Distinct nucleotide sequences in the sample also encode this CDR3. The chain couples TRBV5-4 to TRBJ2-7; 12 nucleotides align to TRBD2. The CDR3 spans 14 residues. Germline assignment: CDR1 SGHNT and CDR2 YYREEE (reference sequence). The ends lost 4 bases at V and 1 base at J; junction bases unmatched: 0. The CDR3 spells CASSLAGGSYEQYF. The CDR3 nucleotides read TGTGCCAGCAGCCTAGCGGGGGGGTCCTACGAGCAGTACTTC.

The chain carries TRBV19 and TRBJ1-1; D not resolved. The germline V gene encodes CDR1 LNHDA and CDR2 SQIVND (reference sequence). V was cut by 1 base and J by 2 bases, with 5 bases left in between. The CDR3 spans 13 residues. The CDR3 DNA sequence: TGTGCCAGTAGTATAGCCACTAACACTGAAGCTTTCTTT. Translating it yields CASSIATNTEAFF.

The V call is TRBV11-3, the J call TRBJ2-5, with D hard to call. This CDR3 spans 13 amino acids. The germline V gene encodes CDR1 SGHNT and CDR2 YENEEA. Trimming cost V 1 base and J 1 base, with 4 bases left between them. The CDR3 protein is CASSLARQETQYF. The CDR3 DNA reads as TGTGCCAGCAGCTTAGCTCGCCAAGAGACCCAGTACTTC.

The chain couples TRBV4-2 to TRBJ1-5; TRBD1 might be the D (5 bases). Trimming pared 1 base from V and 1 base from J, leaving 14 bases between. Germline V gene data show CDR1 as LGHNA and CDR2 as YNFKEQ. The CDR3 length is 17 residues. DNA for the CDR3: TGTGCCAGCAGCCAAGCCCAGGGAGGCGCGAGCAATCAGCCCCAGCATTTT. Its translation is CASSQAQGGASNQPQHF.

The J gene is TRBJ2-7, the V gene TRBV7-2; 10 positions agree with TRBD2. Germline assignment: CDR1 SGHTA and CDR2 FQGNSA. With V trimmed by 2 bases and J by 2 bases, 3 bases remained unmatched. The CDR3 is made up of 15 amino acids. The CDR3 DNA sequence: TGTGCCAGCAGCTTAAGGACTAGCGGTCCCTACGAGCAGTACTTC. Protein: CASSLRTSGPYEQYF.

V is TRBV14 and J is TRBJ2-1, with D perhaps TRBD1 (5 bases). The CDR3 extends over 18 amino acids. CDR1 and CDR2 from the germline V gene are SGHDN and FVKESK. V shed 2 bases and J shed 0 bases, with 17 bases lying between them. The CDR3 DNA follows: TGTGCCAGCAGCCAATTTCAGGGTACGCTCATCTCCTACAATGAGCAGTTCTTC. This gives the protein CASSQFQGTLISYNEQFF.

This clone was detected a few times. The chain recombines TRBV7-2 with TRBJ1-5, with D unresolved. With 2 bases removed from V and 3 bases from J, the gap between germline ends came to 11 bases. CDR1 and CDR2 from the germline V gene are SGHTA and FQGNSA. The length of the CDR3 is 15 residues. CDR3 residues: CASSLLGGVNQPQHF. The CDR3 DNA sequence: TGTGCCAGCAGCTTACTTGGAGGAGTCAATCAGCCCCAGCATTTT.

This chain connects TRBV27 to TRBJ1-2; D is ambiguous. Trimming removed 3 bases from V and 5 bases from J, with 13 bases in between. CDR1 and CDR2 from the germline V gene are MNHEY and SMNVEV (reference sequence). CDR3 size: 14 residues. The CDR3 DNA reads TGTGCCAGCAGTTTTCGAACAGCCCCTTATGGCTACACCTTC. Its translation is CASSFRTAPYGYTF.

This sequence joins TRBV29-1 and TRBJ2-2; 12 nucleotides agree with TRBD2. The CDR3 covers 15 residues. The V gene end was trimmed by 7 bases and the J gene end by 4 bases; junction bases not matched to a gene: 7. CDR1 SQVTM and CDR2 ANQGSEA come from the germline V gene. The CDR3 DNA is TGCAGCGCTGAGACTAGCGGGGGTGGCACCGGGGAGCTGTTTTTT. Its translation: CSAETSGGGTGELFF.